These T cell receptor beta chains were read from a single sample in a study of regulatory and conventional T cells in RAG deficiency. Produced via immunoSEQ multiplex PCR; TCRdb's table is partial and in-frame only. The sample shows under 15,000 clones, roughly 94% of them seen only once. These data were also reused for a study on regulatory T cells.

Sequencing input: CD127- CD25+ CD4+ Tregs sorted from blood. The receptors here all came from a human donor in good health. Both conserved end residues are part of each CDR3. The D gene is left open where the match is weak. Clone size, where shown, is once, few, many, or a class for clones that have expanded.

j_call	clone_size	d_call	v_call	cdr3_nt	cdr3_aa
TRBJ1-5	-	TRBD1	TRBV18	TGTGCCAGCTCACCCAGGGGGCGGGGGCAGCCCCAGCATTTT	CASSPRGRGQPQHF
TRBJ2-7	-	TRBD1	TRBV19	TGTGCCAGTAGTACCGGGACAGGGGTCTACGAGCAGTACTTC	CASSTGTGVYEQYF
TRBJ1-2	-	-	TRBV6-5	TGTGCCAGCAGCCTGGCGGGGCAGCCCTATGGCTACACCTTC	CASSLAGQPYGYTF
TRBJ2-5	-	TRBD2	TRBV10-3	TGTGCCAGTTCCGGGACTAGCGGGGGGTACCAAGAGACCCAGTACTTC	CASSGTSGGYQETQYF
TRBJ2-7	-	-	TRBV14	TGTGCCAGCAGCCTTATTTACGAGCAGTACTTC	CASSLIYEQYF
TRBJ1-1	-	-	TRBV6-1	TGTGCCAGCAGCCCCGGGACACATGTGGCTGAAGCTTTCTTT	CASSPGTHVAEAFF
TRBJ2-7	-	-	TRBV4-2	TGTGCCAGCAGCCAAGATCTTATCCCTCCCCGGACAACCAAAACCTACGAGCAGTACTTC	CASSQDLIPPRTTKTYEQYF
TRBJ1-2	once	TRBD1	TRBV11-2	TGTGCCAGCAGCCGGGACAGTAACTATGGCTACACCTTC	CASSRDSNYGYTF
TRBJ2-7	once	-	TRBV5-1	TGCGCCAGCAGCTTGGCACTGTCCTACGAGCAGTACTTC	CASSLALSYEQYF
TRBJ1-1	-	-	TRBV5-1	TGCGCCAGCAGCCACGGGTTGAACACTGAAGCTTTCTTT	CASSHGLNTEAFF